This TCR beta chain was profiled in a study of T cells in tumors after PD-1 blockade. Clones were read by immunoSEQ multiplex PCR, and TCRdb kept only the in-frame ones, dropping some. In the table there are approximately 50,000 clones, 70% to 85% of which are singletons. Per germline, CDR1 MDHEN and CDR2 SYDVKM. V was cut by 6 bases and J by 2 bases, with 14 bases left in between. This CDR3 has 15 residues. The clonotype comes from a human donor with advanced basal cell or squamous cell carcinoma (not recorded which). The rearrangement links TRBV28 to TRBJ2-1; D unclear. The sample was PBMCs, taken before anti-PD-1 therapy. CDR3 DNA sequence: TGTGCCAGCAGCTCCTCTAGATACCCCTACAATGAGCAGTTCTTC. Its translation is CASSSSRYPYNEQFF.